Given below is one TCR beta chain in context. Its antigen is undetermined. PCR employed 60 Vbeta and 13 Jbeta primers. Profiling relied on immunoSEQ multiplex PCR, and the TCRdb table lists in-frame clones only, not all of them. Its table lists 70,000 or so clones. This specimen belongs to a study of cytomegalovirus exposure and HLA in healthy donors. The overall study: Around 85 million unique TCR sequences came from HLA-typed donors in an early release. The study's findings and limits: A later examination showed that TCR association rates differed by HLA locus, with DRB1 most and HLA-C fewest. Another analysis was done later, and it associated fewer than 20,000 TCR beta sequences with HLA alleles at 0.05 false discovery rate.

The TCR sequence derives from a female donor in good health and CMV-seropositive. Source material: PBMCs.

For the CDR3, the DNA is TGTGCCAGCAGCCCGCGGACAGGGGGGAATGAGCAGTTCTTC. Translating it yields CASSPRTGGNEQFF. This chain connects TRBV28 to TRBJ2-1; 10 positions match TRBD1. The germline V gene encodes CDR1 MDHEN and CDR2 SYDVKM. The ends lost 6 bases at V and 7 bases at J; junction bases unmatched: 6. The CDR3 runs 14 residues.